This section outlines one T cell receptor (beta chain) sequence together with its context. The identical CDR3 is also encoded by other nucleotide sequences in the sample. Per the original methods: Amplifying reference gene primers gave estimates of nucleated cell counts. Assay used: immunoSEQ multiplex PCR; TCRdb lists only in-frame clones, some missing. V and J calls plus clone size are reproduced from that table; the DNA served to infer D and trimming. Among under 150,000 clones, 81% were seen once, and the ten largest hold approximately 1.5%. The data were obtained in a study of blood T cell repertoires in COVID-19. On the study more broadly: Sites across the United States, Italy and Spain contributed samples from acute and convalescent COVID-19. PBMCs, B-cell-depleted T cells, or T cells were the source of the cDNA or gDNA that made up the material.

The CDR3 contains 13 residues. The V and J ends lost 1 base and 0 bases respectively, with 6 bases between them. Germline loops: CDR1 SQVTM, CDR2 ANQGSEA. The TCR sequence derives from a man aged 50-60 years with acute or convalescent COVID-19. The chain is built from TRBV29-1 and TRBJ1-1; no firm D call. Material for sequencing was peripheral blood. The CDR3 protein is CSVEGRLNTEAFF. The CDR3 region has the DNA TGCAGCGTTGAAGGGCGGCTGAACACTGAAGCTTTCTTT.